One and the same sample provided the 13 T cell receptor beta chains below, sequenced in a study of OX40 agonist ivuxolimab in advanced cancers. TCRdb keeps only in-frame clones here, not all; method: immunoSEQ multiplex PCR. The sample lists some 50,000 clones, 90% to 95% occurring once. Sequencing used CD4+ or CD8+ T cells sorted from blood, obtained in a trial of the OX40 agonist ivuxolimab. These receptors were collected from an adult with an advanced solid tumor such as melanoma, head and neck, liver or kidney cancer.

The rearrangement uses TRBV7-9 and TRBJ2-7, with D unclear. CDR1 and CDR2 from the germline V gene are SEHNR and FQNEAQ (reference sequence). This CDR3 has 12 amino acids. V was pared by 0 bases and J by 5 bases, with 5 bases between. This CDR3 is CASSLASHEQYF. As DNA, the CDR3 is TGTGCCAGCAGCTTAGCTAGCCACGAGCAGTACTTC. Together with reference TRBV7-9 and TRBJ2-7, the CDR3 gives the full variable domain: DTGVSQNPRHKITKRGQNVTFRCDPISEHNRLYWYRQTLGQGPEFLTYFQNEAQLEKSRLLSDRFSAERPKGSFSTLEIQRTEQGDSAMYLCASSLASHEQYFGPGTRLTVT.

The CDR3: CASGILIAGGLTEQYF. The CDR3 DNA reads TGTGCCAGCGGAATTCTAATAGCGGGAGGCCTTACGGAGCAGTACTTC. The chain has TRBV27 and TRBJ2-7; 10 nucleotides line up with TRBD2. Germline loops: CDR1 MNHEY, CDR2 SMNVEV (reference sequence). The CDR3 extends over 16 amino acids. The junction had 17 bases not matched to a gene; V was cut back by 8 bases and J by 7 bases.

This chain joins TRBV27 and TRBJ2-5; D remains unclear. V was cut by 0 bases and J by 5 bases, with 10 bases left in between. The CDR3 has 14 residues. CDR1 is MNHEY, CDR2 SMNVEV, per germline (reference sequence). Written as DNA, the CDR3 is TGTGCCAGCAGTTTATCAGGGTTCAAGGAGACCCAGTACTTC. Amino acid sequence: CASSLSGFKETQYF.

The V gene is TRBV4-2, the J gene TRBJ2-7; the match to TRBD2 covers 7 bases. The J segment lost 4 bases and the V segment lost 1 base, leaving 13 bases of the junction unmatched. CDR3 length: 17 residues. Germline V lookup: CDR1 LGHNA, CDR2 YNFKEQ. In DNA, the CDR3 is TGTGCCAGCAGCCAAGCTCACCATAGCGGGCCCGCATACGAGCAGTACTTC. As protein: CASSQAHHSGPAYEQYF.

The chain is built from TRBV4-2 and TRBJ1-4; 11 bases line up with TRBD1. The germline V gene has CDR1 LGHNA and CDR2 YNFKEQ. The CDR3 totals 17 residues. V dropped 2 bases and J dropped 7; count of bases not matched to a gene: 9. The CDR3 is CASSQPRDRGYSEKLFF. The CDR3 DNA follows: TGTGCCAGCAGCCAACCCCGGGACAGGGGGTATAGTGAAAAACTGTTTTTT.

This rearrangement joins TRBV9 to TRBJ2-1; TRBD2 agrees at 8 bases. The CDR3 spans 14 residues. Unmatched junction bases numbered 6, after V lost 4 bases and J lost 6 bases. In germline, CDR1 is SGDLS, CDR2 YYNGEE. CDR3 DNA: TGTGCCAGCAGCCCAGGGACTAGGATCAATGAGCAGTTCTTC. It translates to CASSPGTRINEQFF.

This clone was counted a few times. The chain couples TRBV6-5 to TRBJ2-7; D might be TRBD1 or TRBD2, each matching 6 bases. From germline, CDR1 is MNHEY and CDR2 SVGAGI. The CDR3 sequence is 14 residues long. Between the trimmed V and J ends, which lost 7 bases and 6 bases, there was a span of 19 bases. The CDR3 DNA reads TGTGCCAGCAAAACGGGGGCAGGGTTGGGCGAGCAGTACTTC. As protein: CASKTGAGLGEQYF.

This clone was recorded only once. The rearrangement joins TRBV4-1 to TRBJ2-7, with D perhaps TRBD2 (5 bases). V was cut by 0 bases and J by 6 bases, with 12 bases left in between. Germline values: CDR1 MGHRA, CDR2 YSYEKL. CDR3 length equals 14 residues. The CDR3 DNA is TGCGCCAGCAGCCAAGAGGGAGACCCCCTCGAGCAGTACTTC. Its translation: CASSQEGDPLEQYF.

This clone was seen just once. V and J are TRBV9 and TRBJ2-2, with 9 bases that match TRBD2. The V gene end was trimmed by 0 bases and the J gene end by 1 base; junction bases not matched to a gene: 4. Per germline, CDR1 SGDLS and CDR2 YYNGEE. The CDR3 contains 17 residues. This CDR3 reads CASSVVPAGGNTGELFF. The CDR3 DNA reads TGTGCCAGCAGCGTAGTCCCAGCGGGGGGGAACACCGGGGAGCTGTTTTTT.

This chain joins TRBV23-1 and TRBJ1-5; D call uncertain. TRBV23-1 qualifies as an ORF whose function is uncertain. V lost 7 bases, J lost 0 bases, and 16 bases lay in between. The CDR3 length is 16 residues. The CDR3 spells CASNRTLGFSNQPQHF. Written as DNA, the CDR3 is TGCGCCAGCAATAGAACCCTGGGTTTTAGCAATCAGCCCCAGCATTTT.

The chain couples TRBV9 to TRBJ2-2; no reliable D call. V gave up 3 bases and J gave up 2 bases, with 5 bases separating them. In germline, CDR1 is SGDLS, CDR2 YYNGEE. The CDR3 consists of 13 residues. CDR3 DNA sequence: TGTGCCAGCAGCGGGGTAAACACCGGGGAGCTGTTTTTT. This gives the protein CASSGVNTGELFF.

By share, this clone counts as large. The chain has TRBV7-5 and TRBJ2-7; the D call of TRBD2 is as the table states it, not checked on the DNA. TRBV7-5 is a known pseudogene. This CDR3 has 17 residues. The CDR3 DNA follows: TGTGCCAGAAGCCTCCTGAAACGGACTAGCGGTTCCTACGAGCAGTACTTC. It is translated as CARSLLKRTSGSYEQYF.

The genes are TRBV27 and TRBJ2-7; TRBD1 matches 9 bases. From germline, CDR1 is MNHEY and CDR2 SMNVEV (reference sequence). This CDR3 spans 15 amino acids. The V segment lost 8 bases and the J segment 0 bases; nucleotides outside the gene matches: 8. The CDR3 loop reads CASGGTGRSSYEQYF. CDR3 nucleotide sequence: TGTGCCAGCGGCGGGACAGGGAGGAGCTCCTACGAGCAGTACTTC.